Sequencing of this TCR beta chain was carried out in a study of T cells in Graves' hyperthyroidism and ophthalmopathy (dated by TCRdb to the late 2010s). For the wider study: Peripheral blood samples were taken at initial diagnosis, before any treatment was given. In addition, the study compared T-cell repertoires in thyroid tissue and in blood from roughly six Graves' hyperthyroidism patients. For training and testing, the 80 to 100 patients in the discovery cohort were randomly divided in a 7:3 ratio. Whether ophthalmopathy could be predicted prospectively was tested in an independent validation cohort made up of 18 to 20 hyperthyroidism patients plus 17 patients who later progressed to ophthalmopathy. Following sampling, methimazole starting at 30 mg daily was given to hyperthyroidism patients, and high-dose intravenous methylprednisolone was given to ophthalmopathy patients. To identify TCR V-J signatures that set the groups apart, the researchers used a discovery cohort of 100 patients, made up of around 40 with Graves' ophthalmopathy and 57 with stable Graves' hyperthyroidism. The paper reports TCR Vbeta CDR3 sequencing of approximately 140 peripheral blood samples: 43 ophthalmopathy, about 75 hyperthyroidism and about 17 progressor patients. Study-level results and caveats: Most expanded thyroid clonotypes (frequency above 0.001) were also found in blood, which suggests that blood repertoires may mirror thyroid immune responses. A model built on a 13 V-J signature distinguished ophthalmopathy from stable hyperthyroidism, reaching about 88% sensitivity and under 84% specificity in cross-validation and 80%/75% in testing. In validation, the model predicted progression to ophthalmopathy with approximately 70% sensitivity and approximately 74% specificity, a median of roughly seven months before onset. No statistical method was used to set the sample size in advance, and investigators knew the group allocation.

Measured from the cysteine to the phenylalanine, the CDR3 is 13 residues long. This entry keeps only the CDR3 DNA: 39 bases, framed from base 1. Reading the germline V gene (reference sequence) gives CDR1 LNHDA and CDR2 SQIVND. Trimming at the junction amounts to 5 bases on V and 6 bases on J, and the germline ends lie 11 bases apart. In the ophthalmopathy patients, disease was moderately to severely active, with a Clinical Activity Score of 3 or more, a NOSPECS grade of 4 or more, and a duration of less than 3 months. The study excluded patients with uncontrolled infections, other autoimmune diseases, pregnancy or lactation. Clinical symptoms, serum thyroxine and TRAb, thyroid ultrasound, and orbital computed tomography formed the basis for the diagnoses. PBMCs were separated from roughly 9.3 ml of fresh peripheral blood using Ficoll-Paque density gradient centrifugation. Total RNA was extracted using Trizol reagent, and RNA quality was assessed on an Agilent 2100 Bioanalyzer.

Worth noting for this clonotype: What antigen it recognizes has not been identified. Base qualities were left out, and no much larger clone turns up one base away.

The TCR beta CDR3 regions were amplified from the RNA transcripts. The first round of RT-PCR for the TCR CDR3 was performed with the HTBI primer set and the Qiagen OneStep RT-PCR kit. Libraries were constructed in a second round of multiplex PCR, after which size selection and purification were carried out. Libraries were sequenced paired-end with 100 bp reads on an Illumina HiSeq2000. As for the original processing: SOAPnuke was used to process the raw data, removing reads that contained adapters or uncalled bases, had a mean Phred below 15, or lacked an exact match to the constant primer or identifier. High-quality paired reads were merged using COPE v1.2.5, and each unique nucleotide sequence was defined as a clonotype. MiTCR v1.1 was used to align the clonotypes against IMGT TRBV, TRBD and TRBJ reference segments. Only V-J combinations with frequency above 0.0001, covering approximately 99% of repertoires, were analysed. The TCS score was defined as the ratio of F50 (clonal expansion) to E x V (chaos), calculated using BLOSUM62-based TCRdist between CDR3 peptides within each V-J. Welch's t-statistics and random forest reduced 500 to 550 V-J features to about 12, which were used in a naive Bayes classifier (R e1071). TCRdb's own reprocessing of the public reads used fastp at Q25 and MiXCR and kept productive beta chains. All rows with the same CDR3 protein become a single entry with the most common DNA and genes. In this record, the V and J calls reflect TCRdb's handling and not the investigators' own analysis. The sample contains 300,000 to 450,000 distinct CDR3 sequences, 13% to 15% of them found a single time. The biggest ten clones account for roughly a fifth of the sample.

What was sequenced was blood. This clonotype was sampled from a woman aged 25-40 years with Graves' ophthalmopathy. This receptor chain uses TRBV19 and TRBJ1-5; the D gene identity is not certain. The nucleotide sequence reads TGTGCCAGTAGTTCCGACTCCACTCAGCCCCAGCATTTT. Its protein is CASSSDSTQPQHF.